The subject of this entry is one T cell receptor beta chain. The target antigen is unknown. These data originate in a study of OX40 agonist ivuxolimab in advanced cancers. Overall study: As their treatment, patients were administered ivuxolimab, an agonistic anti-OX40 (CD134) antibody.

The CDR3 covers 12 residues. The V and J ends lost 2 bases and 1 base respectively, with 5 bases between them. In germline, CDR1 is SQVTM, CDR2 ANQGSEA. Findings of the study overall: Compared with CD4+, CD8+ T cells on average had more expanded clones. CD4+ and CD8+ blood T cells expanded clonally by week 6 at 0.1 to 3.0 mg/kg.

The investigators sampled blood at baseline, at cycle 4 day 1, and at cycle 7 day 1. Profiling relied on immunoSEQ multiplex PCR, and the TCRdb table lists in-frame clones only, not all of them. The data contain 65,000 to 75,000 clones, 70% to 90% of them singletons. The chain carries TRBV29-1 and TRBJ1-1; no clear D. The sequencing used CD4+ or CD8+ T cells sorted from blood, collected in a trial of the OX40 agonist ivuxolimab. The receptor comes from an adult with an advanced solid tumor such as melanoma, head and neck, liver or kidney cancer. The DNA for the CDR3 is TGCAGCGTTGAACCCTGGAACACTGAAGCTTTCTTT. It is translated as CSVEPWNTEAFF.